This T cell receptor (beta chain) was sequenced in a study of human T cells and chemical hapten exposure. About the research overall: Patch testing was performed with 0.01% DPC on the upper back, with reading at 6 days.

General observations from the study: DPC sensitization did not alter TCRs above 1 in 1000 frequency.

The table lists this clonotype with a few counts. Its antigen is not identified. Looked up from germline, CDR1 is LGHNA and CDR2 is YSLEER. The trim removed 3 bases at V and 6 bases at J, leaving 10 bases unmatched. There are 16 residues in the CDR3. Indicated time point: pre-sensitization, week 0. Treatment described: therapeutic diphenylcyclopropenone sensitization with weekly scalp DPC. Each patch-test visit's blood sample preceded patch application. For the library, individual cDNA molecules each received unique molecular identifiers. One entry per CDR3 protein results from TCRdb running MiXCR on the RACE reads. The repertoire holds a few hundred thousand distinct CDR3 sequences, with around 7.3% as singletons.

The chain employs TRBV4-3 and TRBJ2-1; 8 nucleotides match TRBD1. This clonotype was obtained from a man between 18 and 35 years old with alopecia areata. Some clones in this sample may be carry-over from other donors' samples. The source was whole blood, collected in connection with sensitization to the hapten diphenylcyclopropenone (DPC). This CDR3 reads CASSHHWDRPGNEQFF. In nucleotides, the CDR3 is TGCGCCAGCAGCCACCACTGGGACAGGCCCGGCAATGAGCAGTTCTTC.